This T cell receptor beta chain originates from a study of early T cells in non-severe SARS-CoV-2 infection. The study's findings and limits: Database matching using VDJdb favored anti-spike CD8 responses, with private and CD4 specificities left missing.

In this sample, this clonotype turned up a few times. Its antigen is still unknown. Trimming removed 5 bases at V and 1 base at J, with 15 bases between. CDR1 is SEHNR and CDR2 is FQNEAQ in the germline V gene (reference sequence). The CDR3 is made up of 15 amino acids. Unique molecular identifiers were attached to individual cDNA molecules. From the 5' RACE reads, TCRdb called clonotypes with MiXCR, one entry per CDR3 protein. Among about 30,000 distinct CDR3 sequences listed, approximately 5.4% were seen once. Sequenced sample: whole blood. The chain uses TRBV7-9 and TRBJ2-7; D assignment may be TRBD1 or TRBD2 (7 bases each). This TCR derives from an adult who was a healthcare worker with PCR-confirmed SARS-CoV-2 infection or an uninfected control (not recorded which). CDR3 residues: CASSRAGQRSYEQYF. The CDR3 nucleotides are TGTGCCAGCAGCCGAGCGGGACAGCGATCCTACGAGCAGTACTTC.